This T cell receptor beta chain was observed in a study of T cell responses to AZD1222 COVID-19 vaccine. Study-wide results and caveats: White British people made up most donors, females outnumbered males, and clonal diversity was possibly underestimated.

This CDR3 has 16 residues. Germline V gene lookup returns CDR1 SGHDT and CDR2 YYEEEE. V lost 0 bases and J lost 4, with 14 bases in between. As regards this clone: Its cognate antigen is unknown.

Libraries were prepared by immunoSEQ multiplex PCR; TCRdb keeps only in-frame clonotypes and omits some of them. This table has about 110,000 clones, roughly nine tenths appearing once. The TCR was taken from an adult who received the AZD1222 COVID-19 vaccine. The chain is built from TRBV5-6 and TRBJ1-3; no firm D call. The sequenced sample was peripheral blood, obtained 28 days after the second AZD1222 dose. The chain's CDR3 is CASSLVGTVEGNTIYF. DNA of the CDR3: TGTGCCAGCAGCTTGGTTGGTACCGTGGAAGGAAACACCATATATTTT.